This TCR beta chain was sequenced for a study of blood T cell repertoires in COVID-19. Turning to the study itself: COVID-19 samples from acute and convalescent phases originated in the United States, Italy and Spain.

V lost 4 bases and J 0 bases, leaving 16 bases between the germline ends. The CDR3 runs 16 residues. Germline loops: CDR1 SGHRS, CDR2 YFSETQ. In the original analysis: Reference gene primer amplification gave estimated nucleated cell counts. Clones were read by immunoSEQ multiplex PCR, and TCRdb kept only the in-frame ones, dropping some. V and J calls and clone size are given by that table; D and trimming were obtained from the DNA. The table includes under 300,000 clones, around 90% detected once. This receptor was identified in a man in his thirties or forties with COVID-19, enrolled during active disease. Input material: peripheral blood. The rearrangement joins TRBV5-1 to TRBJ1-1; D call uncertain. This CDR3 is CASSQRQPLLNTEAFF. CDR3 sequence (DNA): TGCGCCAGCAGCCAAAGACAACCTTTGCTGAACACTGAAGCTTTCTTT.